This TCR beta chain is drawn from a study of blood T cells in healthy people across ages. Whole-study findings and limits: Diversity of TCR beta correlated strongly with naive T cell percentage.

After removal of 2 bases from V and 4 bases from J, the junction contained 8 bases not matched to a gene. This CDR3 is 16 amino acids long. Germline V CDR1 and CDR2: SGHTA, FQGNSA. Healthy Caucasian individuals from Russia aged about 6 to 95 served as donors. It was with a sample-barcoded 5' primer and a J-beta primer mix that a second PCR of roughly 7 to 12 cycles was run. No fewer than 3 million CDR3-containing paired-end reads came from each sample. TCRdb recomputed calls from the 5' RACE reads with MiXCR, one row per CDR3 protein. The repertoire includes around 800,000 distinct CDR3 sequences, about 42% of them detected once, and about a fifth sits in the top ten. Note on this clonotype: Its target is not known.

The specimen was blood. The clonotype was recovered from a man aged 55-75 years in good health. The rearrangement uses TRBV7-2 and TRBJ2-5, with 9 positions matching TRBD1. CDR3 nucleotide sequence: TGTGCCAGCAGCTTACTGACAGGGGGAGGTGGAGAGACCCAGTACTTC. It yields the protein CASSLLTGGGGETQYF.